The 21 T cell receptor beta chains given below trace back to one sample, sequenced in a study of blood T cell repertoires in COVID-19. Sequenced by immunoSEQ multiplex PCR; TCRdb stores in-frame clones only, minus some. The sample carries about 270,000 clones, approximately 86% recorded once. The sequenced material came from peripheral blood. These receptor sequences come from a man aged 40-49 years who had recovered from COVID-19.

The chain couples TRBV15 to TRBJ2-3; 9 nucleotides match TRBD2. V gave up 4 bases and J gave up 6 bases; unmatched junction bases: 14. The CDR3 covers 17 residues. The germline gives CDR1 LNHNV, CDR2 YYDKDF (reference sequence). The CDR3 loop reads CATSILGGGRASDTQYF. In DNA form, the CDR3 reads TGTGCCACCAGCATTCTAGGTGGCGGGAGGGCCTCGGATACGCAGTATTTT. Supplemented by reference TRBV15 and TRBJ2-3, the full variable domain reads DAMVIQNPRYQVTQFGKPVTLSCSQTLNHNVMYWYQQKSSQAPKLLFHYYDKDFNNEADTPDNFQSRRPNTSFCFLDIRSPGLGDTAMYLCATSILGGGRASDTQYFGPGTRLTVL.

The chain has TRBV19 and TRBJ2-3, with D possibly being TRBD1 (5 bases). Germline V gene sequence: CDR1 LNHDA, CDR2 SQIVND (reference sequence). V lost 5 bases and J 5 bases, leaving 11 bases between the germline ends. This CDR3 spans 13 amino acids. CDR3 sequence (DNA): TGTGCCAGTAGTCTCAGGGTTGAAGATACGCAGTATTTT. It translates to CASSLRVEDTQYF.

The chain joins TRBV4-1 to TRBJ1-1; 9 nucleotides align to TRBD1. V gave up 2 bases and J gave up 8 bases; unmatched junction bases: 12. The length of the CDR3 is 16 residues. The germline gives CDR1 MGHRA, CDR2 YSYEKL. The CDR3 loop is CASSQPRGTGISEAFF. CDR3 nucleotides: TGCGCCAGCAGCCAACCTAGGGGGACAGGGATTAGCGAAGCTTTCTTT.

The chain recombines TRBV10-3 with TRBJ2-1; 12 bases map to TRBD2. The CDR3 has 17 amino acids. CDR1 is ENHRY, CDR2 SYGVKD, per germline. V gave up 6 bases and J gave up 6 bases; unmatched junction bases: 12. In DNA, the CDR3 is TGTGCCATCAGCCAACTAGCGGGAGGAGTGTCCACCAATGAGCAGTTCTTC. It translates to CAISQLAGGVSTNEQFF.

This chain joins TRBV29-1 and TRBJ1-4; D gene unclear. V was clipped by 5 bases and J by 8 bases, with 12 bases between them. This CDR3 region has 12 residues. The germline gives CDR1 SQVTM, CDR2 ANQGSEA. CDR3 nucleotides: TGCAGCGTTCGGAGAGGCGGGGAAAAACTGTTTTTT. It codes for CSVRRGGEKLFF.

This clone was counted once. This sequence joins TRBV7-9 and TRBJ1-2; tentative D call: TRBD1 (6 bases). Germline V gene sequence: CDR1 SEHNR, CDR2 FQNEAQ (reference sequence). V was cut by 1 base and J by 4 bases, with 13 bases left in between. The CDR3 loop spans 15 amino acids. In DNA form, the CDR3 reads TGTGCCAGCAGCTTAGTACAGGGTGAGGCCTATGGCTACACCTTC. This translates into CASSLVQGEAYGYTF. Variable domain in full (rest from reference TRBV7-9 and TRBJ1-2): DTGVSQNPRHKITKRGQNVTFRCDPISEHNRLYWYRQTLGQGPEFLTYFQNEAQLEKSRLLSDRFSAERPKGSFSTLEIQRTEQGDSAMYLCASSLVQGEAYGYTFGSGTRLTVV.

The J gene is TRBJ2-7, the V gene TRBV4-1; 9 bases agree with TRBD2. CDR3 length: 16 amino acids. Trimming at V came to 3 bases and at J to 2 bases, leaving 8 bases not matched to a gene. Germline CDR1 reads MGHRA; CDR2 reads YSYEKL. In nucleotides, the CDR3 is TGCGCCAGCAGCCACGGTACCGGGACTAGCCCCTACGAGCAGTACTTC. It is translated as CASSHGTGTSPYEQYF.

The V gene is TRBV6-5, the J gene TRBJ1-2; D not resolved. Germline assignment: CDR1 MNHEY and CDR2 SVGAGI. V lost 6 bases to trimming and J lost 4 bases, with 6 bases between them. There are 11 residues in the CDR3. CDR3 amino acids: CASRELYGYTF. The CDR3 coding sequence is TGTGCCAGCAGGGAGCTCTATGGCTACACCTTC.

The rearrangement uses TRBV5-1 and TRBJ2-1; 16 bases agree with TRBD2. Germline V gene lookup returns CDR1 SGHRS and CDR2 YFSETQ. V lost 4 bases, J lost 7 bases, and 8 bases stayed unmatched. The CDR3 covers 17 residues. The CDR3 bases are TGCGCCAGCAGCAAGGGACTAGCGGGAGGGCTTAGGAATGAGCAGTTCTTC. Translated, it gives CASSKGLAGGLRNEQFF.

The V gene is TRBV2, the J gene TRBJ2-7; 9 bases fit TRBD1. The trim removed 6 bases at V and 2 bases at J, leaving 5 bases unmatched. The length of the CDR3 is 14 residues. CDR1 SNHLY and CDR2 FYNNEI come from the germline V gene. The DNA for the CDR3 is TGTGCCAGCAGGCCACAGGGGGCGGCCTACGAGCAGTACTTC. Protein: CASRPQGAAYEQYF.

This chain uses TRBV15 with TRBJ2-7; 7 bases align to TRBD2. CDR1 is LNHNV and CDR2 is YYDKDF in the germline V gene (reference sequence). With V trimmed by 1 base and J by 3 bases, 0 bases remained unmatched. The CDR3 contains 13 residues. The CDR3 bases are TGTGCCACCAGCAGAGGGGAGGGCTACGAGCAGTACTTC. Protein sequence: CATSRGEGYEQYF.

This chain joins TRBV7-8 and TRBJ2-1; TRBD1 matches 12 bases. Germline CDR1 SGHVS, CDR2 FQNEAQ. V lost 5 bases, J lost 10 bases, and 12 bases stayed unmatched. The CDR3 covers 16 residues. CDR3 region: CASSLSPGQGAKEQFF. Here the CDR3 DNA reads TGTGCCAGCAGCCTCTCCCCGGGACAGGGGGCGAAGGAGCAGTTCTTC.

The rearrangement joins TRBV4-1 to TRBJ2-7; 9 bases align to TRBD1. Trimming at V came to 4 bases and at J to 4 bases, leaving 8 bases not matched to a gene. The germline V gene encodes CDR1 MGHRA and CDR2 YSYEKL. The CDR3 consists of 15 residues. The CDR3 bases are TGCGCCAGCAGCCTCCATTCGGGACAGGGTTACGAGCAGTACTTC. Amino acid sequence: CASSLHSGQGYEQYF.

The CDR3 here is CASSEGRVKNIQYF. The CDR3 DNA sequence: TGTGCCAGCAGTGAGGGCAGGGTCAAAAACATTCAGTACTTC. The chain employs TRBV2 and TRBJ2-4; D might be TRBD1 (5 bases). This CDR3 has 14 residues. V gave up 3 bases and J gave up 3 bases, with 9 bases separating them. Germline CDR1 SNHLY, CDR2 FYNNEI.

This rearrangement joins TRBV19 to TRBJ2-3; possible D gene TRBD2, 6 bases. Germline V gene sequence: CDR1 LNHDA, CDR2 SQIVND (reference sequence). The CDR3 is 17 amino acids. With 3 bases removed from V and 0 bases from J, the gap between germline ends came to 16 bases. In nucleotides, the CDR3 is TGTGCCAGTAGTATTAGGCAGACCGGGGGAAGCACAGATACGCAGTATTTT. This gives the protein CASSIRQTGGSTDTQYF.

The chain uses TRBV24-1 and TRBJ1-2, with 12 bases matching TRBD1. V shed 4 bases and J 3 bases; nucleotides not matched to a gene: 14. Germline-derived CDR1 and CDR2 are KGHDR and SFDVKD. CDR3 length equals 19 residues. This CDR3 reads CATSDTGDRGHRSDYGYTF. The CDR3 coding sequence is TGTGCCACCAGTGACACCGGGGACAGGGGGCATAGGTCGGACTATGGCTACACCTTC.

The gene calls are TRBV19 and TRBJ2-7; 8 positions match TRBD2. The CDR3 loop spans 16 amino acids. V trimming: 7 bases; J trimming: 2 bases; junction bases outside the gene matches: 13. Germline CDR1 LNHDA, CDR2 SQIVND (reference sequence). The CDR3 coding sequence is TGTGCCAGTAAGTCGGTCGGTAGCGGGACCCCCTACGAGCAGTACTTC. Amino acid sequence: CASKSVGSGTPYEQYF.

The V gene is TRBV7-2, the J gene TRBJ1-5; D is possibly TRBD1 (6 bases). Germline values: CDR1 SGHTA, CDR2 FQGNSA. The CDR3 is made up of 15 amino acids. The CDR3 sequence: CASKRLGGARQPQHF. The CDR3 nucleotides read TGTGCTTCCAAGAGGTTGGGGGGGGCGCGTCAGCCCCAGCATTTT.

The chain links TRBV4-2 to TRBJ2-3; 13 positions match TRBD2. CDR1 LGHNA and CDR2 YNFKEQ come from the germline V gene. The CDR3 is 15 residues long. Trimming took 1 base from V and 5 from J; bases not matched to a gene: 0. The DNA of the CDR3 is TGTGCCAGCAGCCAAGGACTAGCGGGAGGAGATACGCAGTATTTT. This sequence encodes CASSQGLAGGDTQYF.

This clone was seen only once. The chain uses TRBV6-2 or TRBV6-3 and TRBJ1-4; the match to TRBD1 covers 7 bases. The CDR3 covers 13 residues. With 6 bases clipped from V and 8 bases from J, the junction kept 6 bases outside the gene matches. From germline, CDR1 is MNHEY and CDR2 SVGEGT. Written as DNA, the CDR3 is TGTGCCAGCAGCGGACAGGTACAAGAAAAACTGTTTTTT. This sequence encodes CASSGQVQEKLFF.

Points on this clone: At one end, the junction sequence differs from germline, possibly due to a read error. The chain has TRBV28 and TRBJ2-3, with a weak D call TRBD2 (7 bases). The CDR3 totals 16 residues. Per the germline V gene, CDR1 is MDHEN and CDR2 is SYDVKM. The CDR3 is CATQHGGGGYGTGLAF. The CDR3 coding sequence is TGTGCTACCCAGCACGGAGGGGGGGGGTACGGGACTGGCCTCGCATTT.